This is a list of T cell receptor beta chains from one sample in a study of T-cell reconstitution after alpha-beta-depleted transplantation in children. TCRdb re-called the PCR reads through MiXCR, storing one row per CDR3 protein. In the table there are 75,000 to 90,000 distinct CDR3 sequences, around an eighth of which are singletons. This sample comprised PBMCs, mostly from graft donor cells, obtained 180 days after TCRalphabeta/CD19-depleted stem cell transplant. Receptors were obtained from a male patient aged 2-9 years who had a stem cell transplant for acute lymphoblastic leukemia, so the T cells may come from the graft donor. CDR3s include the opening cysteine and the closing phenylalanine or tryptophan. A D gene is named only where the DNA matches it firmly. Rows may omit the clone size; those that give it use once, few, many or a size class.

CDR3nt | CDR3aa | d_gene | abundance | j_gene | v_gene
TGTGCCAGCACCAAGGGGAAGGGAGAGACCCAGTACTTC | CASTKGKGETQYF | - | - | TRBJ2-5 | TRBV12-3/TRBV12-4
TGTGCCAGCACAAGGGTAGGGGAGCTGTTTTTT | CASTRVGELFF | - | - | TRBJ2-2 | TRBV2
TGCAGTGCTCTTCGACAGCAAGAGACCCAGTACTTC | CSALRQQETQYF | - | many | TRBJ2-5 | TRBV20-1
TGCGCCAGCAGCTTGGCCGAGGTCCGTTCACCCCTCCACTTT | CASSLAEVRSPLHF | - | - | TRBJ1-6 | TRBV5-1
TGTGCCAGCAGCCAAGGGCGGCTAAATGAAAAACTGTTTTTT | CASSQGRLNEKLFF | - | - | TRBJ1-4 | TRBV14
TGCAGTGCTAGTGACGGACAGCGACTTTACGAGCAGTACTTC | CSASDGQRLYEQYF | - | - | TRBJ2-7 | TRBV20-1
TGCAGTGCTAGCTACGACGGGGAGACCCAGTACTTC | CSASYDGETQYF | - | - | TRBJ2-5 | TRBV20-1
TGCAGTGCTAGGGACAGGAATAATTCACCCCTCCACTTT | CSARDRNNSPLHF | TRBD1 | many | TRBJ1-6 | TRBV20-1
TGCAGCGCCGATAGGCGCTCCTACAATGAGCAGTTCTTC | CSADRRSYNEQFF | - | few | TRBJ2-1 | TRBV29-1
TGTGCCAGCAGAACACAGGGGGCACCCTTAGCGGGGTCCTTCGAGCAGTACTTC | CASRTQGAPLAGSFEQYF | - | few | TRBJ2-7 | TRBV27
TGCGCCAGCAGCCAAGACAGTTTTGAGTATTCACCCCTCCACTTT | CASSQDSFEYSPLHF | - | few | TRBJ1-6 | TRBV4-1
TGCAGTGCTAGTACCAGACAGGGGCACCTCCAAGAGACCCAGTACTTC | CSASTRQGHLQETQYF | TRBD1 | - | TRBJ2-5 | TRBV20-1
TGTGCCAGCCAGGGTAGCGGGAGTAGGTCCTACGAGCAGTACTTC | CASQGSGSRSYEQYF | TRBD2 | few | TRBJ2-7 | TRBV28
TGTGCCAGCAGCCATGCTTGGACAGGTCAAGAGACCCAGTACTTC | CASSHAWTGQETQYF | TRBD1 | few | TRBJ2-5 | TRBV14
TGTGCCAGCAGTAACAGGGGTTTGAACACTGAAGCTTTCTTT | CASSNRGLNTEAFF | TRBD1 | few | TRBJ1-1 | TRBV6-5
TGTGCCAGCGCCAGGGTACGGGAAAAACTGTTTTTT | CASARVREKLFF | - | medium-sized | TRBJ1-4 | TRBV6-5
TGCGCCAGCAGTTACAAGATAGGCCTAACCCAGTACTTC | CASSYKIGLTQYF | - | - | TRBJ2-5 | TRBV4-3
TGTGCCAGCAGCCAAGATCCCAGGGGGAGCACAGATACGCAGTATTTT | CASSQDPRGSTDTQYF | TRBD1 | few | TRBJ2-3 | TRBV4-2
TGCAGTGCTTCCTTCACGGGGGCCCGGGAGACCCAGTACTTC | CSASFTGARETQYF | - | many | TRBJ2-5 | TRBV20-1